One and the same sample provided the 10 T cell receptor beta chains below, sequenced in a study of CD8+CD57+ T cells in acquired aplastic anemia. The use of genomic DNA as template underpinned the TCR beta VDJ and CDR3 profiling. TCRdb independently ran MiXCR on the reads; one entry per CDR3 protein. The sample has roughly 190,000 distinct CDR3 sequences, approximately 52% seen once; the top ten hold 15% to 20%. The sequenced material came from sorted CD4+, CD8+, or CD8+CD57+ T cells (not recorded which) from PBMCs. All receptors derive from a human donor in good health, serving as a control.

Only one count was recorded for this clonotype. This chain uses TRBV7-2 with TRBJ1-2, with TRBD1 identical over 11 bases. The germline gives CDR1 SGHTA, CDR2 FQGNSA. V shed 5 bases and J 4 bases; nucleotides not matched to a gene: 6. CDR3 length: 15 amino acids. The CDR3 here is CASSQTGQGVYGYTF. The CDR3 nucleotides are TGTGCCAGCAGCCAGACGGGACAGGGGGTCTATGGCTACACCTTC.

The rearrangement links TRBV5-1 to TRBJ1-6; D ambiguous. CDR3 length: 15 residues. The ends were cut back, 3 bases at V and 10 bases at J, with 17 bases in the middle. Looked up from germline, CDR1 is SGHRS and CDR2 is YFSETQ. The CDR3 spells CASSSVGGRDSPLHF. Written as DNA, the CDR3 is TGCGCCAGCAGCTCTGTGGGAGGAAGAGACTCACCCCTCCACTTT.

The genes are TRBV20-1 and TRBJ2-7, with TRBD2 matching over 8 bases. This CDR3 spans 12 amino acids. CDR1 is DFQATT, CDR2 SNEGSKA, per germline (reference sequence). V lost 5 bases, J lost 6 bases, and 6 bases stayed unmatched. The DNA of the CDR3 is TGCAGTGCTTGGACTAGCTTAAGCGAGCAGTACTTC. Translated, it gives CSAWTSLSEQYF.

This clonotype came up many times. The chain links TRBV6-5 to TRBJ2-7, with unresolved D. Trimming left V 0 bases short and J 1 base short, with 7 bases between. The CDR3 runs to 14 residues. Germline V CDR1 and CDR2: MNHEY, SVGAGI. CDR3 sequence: CASSYSYGSYEQYF. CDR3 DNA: TGTGCCAGCAGTTACTCGTACGGATCCTACGAGCAGTACTTC.

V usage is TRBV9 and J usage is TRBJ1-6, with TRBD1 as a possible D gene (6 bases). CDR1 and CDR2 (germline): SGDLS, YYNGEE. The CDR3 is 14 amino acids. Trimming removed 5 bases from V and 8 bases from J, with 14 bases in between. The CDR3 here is CASRGTGNDSPLHF. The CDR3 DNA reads TGTGCCAGCAGAGGAACAGGGAATGATTCACCCCTCCACTTT. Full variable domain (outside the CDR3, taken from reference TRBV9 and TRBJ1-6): DSGVTQTPKHLITATGQRVTLRCSPRSGDLSVYWYQQSLDQGLQFLIQYYNGEERAKGNILERFSAQQFPDLHSELNLSSLELGDSALYFCASRGTGNDSPLHFGNGTRLTVT.

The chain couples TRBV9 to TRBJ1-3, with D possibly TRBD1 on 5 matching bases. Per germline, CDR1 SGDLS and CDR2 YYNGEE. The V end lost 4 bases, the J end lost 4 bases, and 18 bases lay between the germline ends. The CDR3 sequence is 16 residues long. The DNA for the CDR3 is TGTGCCAGCAGCCCAAGGGCAGGGAATGAAGGAAACACCATATATTTT. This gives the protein CASSPRAGNEGNTIYF.

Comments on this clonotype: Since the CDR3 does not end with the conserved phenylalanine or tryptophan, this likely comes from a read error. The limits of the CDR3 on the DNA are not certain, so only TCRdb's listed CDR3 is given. The CDR3 spells CASGPGQGASY. The V call is TRBV5-6, the J call TRBJ2-5; the table's TRBD1 call for D was not verified on the DNA. The length of the CDR3 is 11 amino acids, counting both ends. CDR1 and CDR2 (germline): SGHDT, YYEEEE.

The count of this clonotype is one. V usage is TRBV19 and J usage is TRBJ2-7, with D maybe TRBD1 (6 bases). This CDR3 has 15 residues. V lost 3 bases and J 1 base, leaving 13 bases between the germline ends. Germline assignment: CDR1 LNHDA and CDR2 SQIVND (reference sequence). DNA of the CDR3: TGTGCCAGTAGTATCATACAGGGACCTTCCTACGAGCAGTACTTC. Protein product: CASSIIQGPSYEQYF. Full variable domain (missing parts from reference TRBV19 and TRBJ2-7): DGGITQSPKYLFRKEGQNVTLSCEQNLNHDAMYWYRQDPGQGLRLIYYSQIVNDFQKGDIAEGYSVSREKKESFPLTVTSAQKNPTAFYLCASSIIQGPSYEQYFGPGTRLTVT.

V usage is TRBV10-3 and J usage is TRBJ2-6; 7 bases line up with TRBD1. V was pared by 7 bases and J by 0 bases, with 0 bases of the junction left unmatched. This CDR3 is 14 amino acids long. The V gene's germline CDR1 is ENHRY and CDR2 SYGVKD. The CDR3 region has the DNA TGTGCCATCACAGGGGGCTCTGGGGCCAACGTCCTGACTTTC. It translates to CAITGGSGANVLTF.

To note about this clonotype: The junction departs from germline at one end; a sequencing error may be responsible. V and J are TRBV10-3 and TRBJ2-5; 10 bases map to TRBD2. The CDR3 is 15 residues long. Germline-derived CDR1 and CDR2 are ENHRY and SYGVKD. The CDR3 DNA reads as TGTGCCAACAGTGGTTTAGCGGGGGGCCGAGAGACCCAGTACTTC. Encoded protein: CANSGLAGGRETQYF.